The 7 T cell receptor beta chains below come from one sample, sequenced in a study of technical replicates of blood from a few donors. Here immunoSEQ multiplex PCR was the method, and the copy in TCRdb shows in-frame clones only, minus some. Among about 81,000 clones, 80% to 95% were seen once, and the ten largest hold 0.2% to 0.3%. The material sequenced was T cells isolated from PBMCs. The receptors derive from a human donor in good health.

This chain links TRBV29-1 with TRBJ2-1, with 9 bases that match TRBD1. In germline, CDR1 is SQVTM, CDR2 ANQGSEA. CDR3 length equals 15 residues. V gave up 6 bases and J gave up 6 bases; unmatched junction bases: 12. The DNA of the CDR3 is TGCAGCGTCCGCAATACAGGGGGCTTAGGCAATGAGCAGTTCTTC. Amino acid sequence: CSVRNTGGLGNEQFF.

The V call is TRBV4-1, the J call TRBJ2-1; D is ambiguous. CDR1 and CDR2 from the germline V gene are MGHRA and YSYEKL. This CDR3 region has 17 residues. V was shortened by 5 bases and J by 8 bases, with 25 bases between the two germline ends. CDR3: CASSERGLGGVSDEQFF. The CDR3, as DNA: TGCGCCAGCAGCGAAAGAGGTCTAGGCGGCGTGAGCGATGAGCAGTTCTTC.

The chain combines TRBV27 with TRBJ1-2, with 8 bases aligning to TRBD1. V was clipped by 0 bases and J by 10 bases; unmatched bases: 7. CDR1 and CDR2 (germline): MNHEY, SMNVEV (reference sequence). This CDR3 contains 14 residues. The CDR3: CASSLSRQGAAYTF. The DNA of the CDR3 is TGTGCCAGCAGTTTATCTCGGCAGGGGGCGGCCTACACCTTC.

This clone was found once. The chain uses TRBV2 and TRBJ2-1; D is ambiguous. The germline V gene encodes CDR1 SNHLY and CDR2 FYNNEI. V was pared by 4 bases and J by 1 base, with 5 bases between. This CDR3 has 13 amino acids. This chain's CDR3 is CASSARSYNEQFF. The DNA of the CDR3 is TGTGCCAGCAGTGCCAGGTCCTACAATGAGCAGTTCTTC. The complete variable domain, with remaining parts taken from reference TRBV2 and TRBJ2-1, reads EPEVTQTPSHQVTQMGQEVILRCVPISNHLYFYWYRQILGQKVEFLVSFYNNEISEKSEIFDDQFSVERPDGSNFTLKIRSTKLEDSAMYFCASSARSYNEQFFGPGTRLTVL.

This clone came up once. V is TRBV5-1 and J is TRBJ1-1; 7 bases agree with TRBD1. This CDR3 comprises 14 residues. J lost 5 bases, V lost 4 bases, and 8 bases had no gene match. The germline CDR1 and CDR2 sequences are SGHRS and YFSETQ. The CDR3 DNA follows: TGCGCCAGCAGCGGGGGTAGGGGGCTAACTGAAGCTTTCTTT. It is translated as CASSGGRGLTEAFF.

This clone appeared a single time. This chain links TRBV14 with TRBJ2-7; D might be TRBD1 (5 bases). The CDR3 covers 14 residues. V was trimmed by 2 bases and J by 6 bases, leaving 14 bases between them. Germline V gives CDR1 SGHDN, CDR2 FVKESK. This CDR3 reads CASSQWIQVAEQYF. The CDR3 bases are TGTGCCAGCAGCCAATGGATACAGGTTGCCGAGCAGTACTTC.

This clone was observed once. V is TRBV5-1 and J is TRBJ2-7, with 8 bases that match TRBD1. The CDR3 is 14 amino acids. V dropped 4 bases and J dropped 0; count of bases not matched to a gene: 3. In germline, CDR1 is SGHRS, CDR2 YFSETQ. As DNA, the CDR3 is TGCGCCAGCAGCCCAGGGGGCAACTCCTACGAGCAGTACTTC. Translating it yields CASSPGGNSYEQYF. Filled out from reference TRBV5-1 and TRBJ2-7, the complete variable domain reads KAGVTQTPRYLIKTRGQQVTLSCSPISGHRSVSWYQQTPGQGLQFLFEYFSETQRNKGNFPGRFSGRQFSNSRSEMNVSTLELGDSALYLCASSPGGNSYEQYFGPGTRLTVT.